A single sample is the source of the 16 T cell receptor beta chains below, sequenced in a study of T cell repertoires in cytomegalovirus infection. These receptors lack a known antigen. One entry per CDR3 protein results from TCRdb running MiXCR on the reads. This sample has approximately 730,000 distinct CDR3 sequences, with about 27% found just once. The source was cultured CD8+ T cells from PBMCs, collected from culture after CMV antigen stimulation. Source of these receptors: a human donor in good health (CMV status not recorded). Some clones in this sample may be carry-over from other donors' samples.

The chain is built from TRBV9 and TRBJ2-6; D perhaps matches TRBD2 (5 bases). The CDR3 has 18 amino acids. The ends were cut back, 3 bases at V and 2 bases at J, with 18 bases in the middle. Germline V CDR1 and CDR2: SGDLS, YYNGEE. In DNA form, the CDR3 reads TGTGCCAGCAGCGCCCCTGTCTCGCCCGGGACTGGGGCCAACGTCCTGACTTTC. It is translated as CASSAPVSPGTGANVLTF.

The chain links TRBV19 to TRBJ1-3, with TRBD1 as a possible D gene (5 bases). Per the germline V gene, CDR1 is LNHDA and CDR2 is SQIVND (reference sequence). The CDR3 has 14 residues. Trimming stripped 6 bases from V and 3 bases from J, with 12 bases between. CDR3 sequence: CASRRGTDGNTIYF. The CDR3 nucleotides read TGTGCCAGTAGAAGAGGGACGGATGGAAACACCATATATTTT.

The chain combines TRBV7-8 with TRBJ2-3; 9 nucleotides line up with TRBD1. This CDR3 region has 15 residues. Per germline, CDR1 SGHVS and CDR2 FQNEAQ. With 3 bases clipped from V and 5 bases from J, the junction kept 6 bases outside the gene matches. CDR3 loop: CASSFDRGRRDTQYF. CDR3 DNA: TGTGCCAGCAGCTTCGACAGGGGGAGGAGAGATACGCAGTATTTT. The whole variable domain, remainder taken from reference TRBV7-8 and TRBJ2-3, is GAGVSQSPRYKVAKRGQDVALRCDPISGHVSLFWYQQALGQGPEFLTYFQNEAQLDKSGLPSDRFFAERPEGSVSTLKIQRTQQEDSAVYLCASSFDRGRRDTQYFGPGTRLTVL.

This clonotype was recorded a few times. V is TRBV12-3 or TRBV12-4 and J is TRBJ1-5; D not resolved. This CDR3 has 15 amino acids. V shed 4 bases and J shed 3 bases, with 13 bases lying between them. The CDR3 DNA reads as TGTGCCAGCAGTTCGTCCGGGAGTAACAATCAGCCCCAGCATTTT. Amino acid sequence: CASSSSGSNNQPQHF.

In its sample, this clonotype was seen a few times. The DNA of the CDR3 is TGTGCCAGCAGAGTACAGGCGGGGGGCACTGAAGCTTTCTTT. Translated: CASRVQAGGTEAFF. The chain employs TRBV27 and TRBJ1-1, with D perhaps matching TRBD1 (5 bases). The CDR3 has 14 residues. Germline V CDR1 and CDR2: MNHEY, SMNVEV (reference sequence). Trimming cost V 6 bases and J 4 bases, with 15 bases left between them.

This clonotype occurred a few times. CDR3 sequence: CATGASGGAGETQYF. The CDR3 DNA follows: TGTGCCACAGGGGCTAGCGGGGGGGCAGGGGAGACCCAGTACTTC. The chain is built from TRBV27 and TRBJ2-5; 12 bases are shared with TRBD2. This CDR3 spans 15 amino acids. Germline V gene data show CDR1 as MNHEY and CDR2 as SMNVEV (reference sequence). V lost 10 bases and J lost 5; bases outside the gene matches: 11.

This clonotype was picked up many times. This chain connects TRBV10-3 to TRBJ2-7; D remains unclear. Trimming stripped 2 bases from V and 3 bases from J, with 2 bases between. CDR1 is ENHRY, CDR2 SYGVKD, per germline. The length of the CDR3 is 11 residues. The CDR3: CAISEGYEQYV. The CDR3 nucleotides are TGTGCCATCAGTGAGGGCTACGAGCAGTACGTC.

The rearrangement joins TRBV27 to TRBJ2-1; D remains ambiguous. Germline assignment: CDR1 MNHEY and CDR2 SMNVEV (reference sequence). The CDR3 extends over 11 amino acids. Between the trimmed V and J ends, which lost 10 bases and 10 bases, there was a span of 14 bases. The CDR3: CATNQVGEQFF. The CDR3 DNA is TGTGCCACCAATCAGGTGGGGGAGCAGTTCTTC.

J is TRBJ2-2 and V is TRBV9; D is ambiguous. With 0 bases removed from V and 1 base from J, the gap between germline ends came to 7 bases. Per germline, CDR1 SGDLS and CDR2 YYNGEE. The CDR3 spans 15 residues. The CDR3 nucleotides are TGTGCCAGCAGCGTAGGTTCCGGGAACACCGGGGAGCTGTTTTTT. Its translation: CASSVGSGNTGELFF. The full variable domain, its missing parts supplied by reference TRBV9 and TRBJ2-2, is DSGVTQTPKHLITATGQRVTLRCSPRSGDLSVYWYQQSLDQGLQFLIQYYNGEERAKGNILERFSAQQFPDLHSELNLSSLELGDSALYFCASSVGSGNTGELFFGEGSRLTVL.

V usage is TRBV4-1 and J usage is TRBJ1-1; D may be TRBD1 (5 bases). The CDR3 spans 13 residues. The germline V gene has CDR1 MGHRA and CDR2 YSYEKL. V was shortened by 3 bases and J by 5 bases, with 10 bases between the two germline ends. The CDR3 sequence: CASSQGVRTEAFF. CDR3 DNA sequence: TGCGCCAGCAGCCAGGGGGTGCGGACTGAAGCTTTCTTT.

In regard to this clonotype: An end of the junction does not agree with germline; a read error may underlie this. This chain connects TRBV27 to TRBJ1-6; D is ambiguous. Germline loops: CDR1 MNHEY, CDR2 SMNVEV (reference sequence). The CDR3 contains 13 residues. The CDR3 sequence: CASSPDERSPHHF. The CDR3 bases are TGTGCCAGCAGCCCGGATGAGCGTTCACCCCACCACTTT.

V usage is TRBV27 and J usage is TRBJ2-1; the D is unclear. Germline V gene data show CDR1 as MNHEY and CDR2 as SMNVEV (reference sequence). This CDR3 comprises 14 residues. The V end was cut by 2 bases, the J end by 6 bases, with 11 bases between. The chain's CDR3 is CASSLRTRFNEQFF. The CDR3 bases are TGTGCCAGCAGTTTACGGACCAGGTTCAATGAGCAGTTCTTC.

The chain employs TRBV7-6 and TRBJ2-5; 9 positions match TRBD2. Germline trimming cut 1 base from V and 0 bases from J; bases unmatched to any gene: 9. This CDR3 has 18 residues. CDR1 is SGHVS, CDR2 FNYEAQ, per germline. In DNA, the CDR3 is TGTGCCAGCAGCTTAGTCCAGAGCGGGGGGCCAAACCAAGAGACCCAGTACTTC. Amino acids: CASSLVQSGGPNQETQYF.

V gene TRBV19 combines with J gene TRBJ1-5; TRBD1 might be the D (5 bases). Germline CDR1 and CDR2: LNHDA and SQIVND (reference sequence). This CDR3 has 12 amino acids. The ends were cut back, 7 bases at V and 7 bases at J, with 11 bases in the middle. The CDR3 coding sequence is TGTGCCAGTACGTACGAGGGGCAGCCCCAGCATTTT. Protein: CASTYEGQPQHF.

This clonotype was seen only a few times. This chain links TRBV10-3 with TRBJ2-6; 8 bases agree with TRBD2. The CDR3 runs 17 residues. The J segment lost 0 bases and the V segment lost 4 bases, leaving 5 bases of the junction unmatched. Germline assignment: CDR1 ENHRY and CDR2 SYGVKD. The CDR3 bases are TGTGCCATCAGTGGCGGGGGGCAGCGCTCTGGGGCCAACGTCCTGACTTTC. Encoded protein: CAISGGGQRSGANVLTF.

The sample holds a few counts of this clonotype. The rearrangement uses TRBV19 and TRBJ2-1; D is ambiguous. V lost 1 base and J lost 2, with 9 bases in between. The CDR3 is made up of 15 amino acids. The germline V gene encodes CDR1 LNHDA and CDR2 SQIVND (reference sequence). CDR3: CASSIGPGAYNEQFF. The CDR3 nucleotides are TGTGCCAGTAGTATAGGCCCTGGTGCCTACAATGAGCAGTTCTTC.